The 10 T cell receptor beta chains presented below share a single source sample, sequenced in a study of T cells after yellow fever vaccination. TCRdb fed the 5' RACE reads into MiXCR, producing one record per CDR3 protein. The sample records about 360,000 distinct CDR3 sequences, 6.2% being singletons. Specimen: PBMCs, collected 5 days after the yellow fever booster vaccination. The source is a young man who received the YFV17D yellow fever vaccine.

The chain combines TRBV6-1 with TRBJ2-5, with 13 bases identical to TRBD2. Germline V gene sequence: CDR1 MNHNS, CDR2 SASEGT. J lost 5 bases, V lost 5 bases, and 2 bases had no gene match. The CDR3 runs to 14 residues. In DNA form, the CDR3 reads TGTGCCAGCAGTATGACTAGCGGGAGGGAGACCCAGTACTTC. Translated: CASSMTSGRETQYF.

This clonotype was recorded at least ten times. The chain joins TRBV29-1 to TRBJ2-3, with 7 bases matching TRBD2. V shed 5 bases and J 4 bases; nucleotides not matched to a gene: 6. Germline assignment: CDR1 SQVTM and CDR2 ANQGSEA. This CDR3 is built from 13 residues. DNA for the CDR3: TGCAGCGTTAGGCGGGAGAGGGCAGATACGCAGTATTTT. Residues: CSVRRERADTQYF.

This clonotype showed up just a few times. The chain employs TRBV24-1 and TRBJ1-5; unclear D gene. Germline V gene sequence: CDR1 KGHDR, CDR2 SFDVKD. CDR3 size: 16 residues. V was shortened by 9 bases and J by 3 bases, with 20 bases between the two germline ends. DNA for the CDR3: TGTGCCACCCCGAACGGGAGTCATCGATTCAATCAGCCCCAGCATTTT. This gives the protein CATPNGSHRFNQPQHF.

V gene TRBV12-3 or TRBV12-4 combines with J gene TRBJ1-2; tentatively, D is TRBD1 (5 bases). This CDR3 has 14 amino acids. Trimming cost V 7 bases and J 4 bases, with 16 bases left between them. The CDR3 loop is CASNIGALLYGYTF. CDR3 DNA sequence: TGTGCCAGCAACATTGGGGCCCTACTCTATGGCTACACCTTC.

This clonotype was detected many times. CDR3 loop: CASSRGQIMNTEAFF. Here the CDR3 DNA reads TGTGCCAGCAGCAGGGGACAGATCATGAACACTGAAGCTTTCTTT. The genes are TRBV5-6 and TRBJ1-1, with 7 bases matching TRBD1. Germline V CDR1 and CDR2: SGHDT, YYEEEE. This CDR3 spans 15 amino acids. J lost 0 bases, V lost 4 bases, and 6 bases had no gene match.

In its sample, this clonotype was seen many times. The chain is built from TRBV5-1 and TRBJ2-2; D could derive from TRBD1 or TRBD2 (5 bases each). The CDR3 is 13 residues long. Trimming took off 9 bases at V and 3 bases at J, with 12 bases between the two ends. Per germline, CDR1 SGHRS and CDR2 YFSETQ. CDR3 amino acids: CATGDGDTGELFF. The CDR3 nucleotides are TGCGCCACCGGGGACGGGGACACCGGGGAGCTGTTTTTT.

This clonotype was recorded at least ten times. The rearrangement uses TRBV24-1 and TRBJ2-2; no clear D gene. Per germline, CDR1 KGHDR and CDR2 SFDVKD. CDR3 length equals 15 residues. V lost 7 bases and J 5 bases, leaving 16 bases between the germline ends. CDR3 DNA: TGTGCCACCAGCGGAGCTTTACTTGATACCGGGGAGCTGTTTTTT. This sequence encodes CATSGALLDTGELFF.

This clonotype has at least ten counts. This rearrangement joins TRBV7-9 to TRBJ2-1, with D possibly matching TRBD2 (6 bases). The germline V and J ends were trimmed by 4 bases and 6 bases, with 16 bases remaining between them. The CDR3 consists of 15 residues. From germline, CDR1 is SEHNR and CDR2 FQNEAQ (reference sequence). CDR3 sequence: CASSSGTGVINEQFF. The DNA of the CDR3 is TGTGCCAGCAGCTCCGGGACGGGGGTTATCAATGAGCAGTTCTTC. Full variable domain (outside the CDR3, taken from reference TRBV7-9 and TRBJ2-1): DTGVSQNPRHKITKRGQNVTFRCDPISEHNRLYWYRQTLGQGPEFLTYFQNEAQLEKSRLLSDRFSAERPKGSFSTLEIQRTEQGDSAMYLCASSSGTGVINEQFFGPGTRLTVL.

This clonotype came up a few times. The rearrangement links TRBV18 to TRBJ2-1, with TRBD2 matching over 8 bases. J gave up 7 bases and V 2 bases, and 4 bases lay outside the gene matches. The CDR3 consists of 14 residues. Germline loops: CDR1 KGHSH, CDR2 LQKENI. CDR3 sequence reads: CASSPSGTRNEQFF. The CDR3 region has the DNA TGTGCCAGCTCACCATCGGGGACTAGGAATGAGCAGTTCTTC.

This clonotype appeared many times. The chain joins TRBV7-9 to TRBJ1-1; D is undetermined. Germline CDR1 reads SEHNR; CDR2 reads FQNEAQ (reference sequence). The CDR3 length is 15 residues. The ends were cut back, 0 bases at V and 4 bases at J, with 12 bases in the middle. This CDR3 is CASSLADGIRTEAFF. CDR3 DNA: TGTGCCAGCAGCTTAGCGGACGGGATTCGCACTGAAGCTTTCTTT.